The 32 T cell receptor beta chains below were found in one sample sequenced in a study of T-cell memory formation after mild COVID-19. TCRdb re-derived calls from the 5' RACE reads in MiXCR, one entry per CDR3 protein. The profile covers 250,000 to 300,000 distinct CDR3 sequences, with about a sixth appearing a single time and about 23% taken by the ten largest. Sequencing used PBMCs or a T cell subset sorted from them (not recorded which). These TCRs come from a young man who had mild COVID-19 (a few samples of this study predate the infection). Cell type and time point are not known.

This clonotype has more than one count but fewer than ten. CDR3 in amino acids: CASSPTWSTGTSNTGELFF. CDR3 in DNA: TGCGCCAGCAGCCCTACTTGGTCGACCGGGACGTCAAACACCGGGGAGCTGTTTTTT. This chain joins TRBV5-1 and TRBJ2-2; tentatively, D is TRBD1 or TRBD2 (5 bases each). The germline V gene encodes CDR1 SGHRS and CDR2 YFSETQ. Trimming removed 4 bases from V and 2 bases from J, with 24 bases in between. This CDR3 has 19 residues. The full variable domain, with the rest looked up from reference TRBV5-1 and TRBJ2-2, is KAGVTQTPRYLIKTRGQQVTLSCSPISGHRSVSWYQQTPGQGLQFLFEYFSETQRNKGNFPGRFSGRQFSNSRSEMNVSTLELGDSALYLCASSPTWSTGTSNTGELFFGEGSRLTVL.

The chain carries TRBV28 and TRBJ2-1, with 10 bases matching TRBD2. Trimming cost V 4 bases and J 4 bases; bases outside gene matches: 7. This CDR3 is built from 16 residues. Germline CDR1 reads MDHEN; CDR2 reads SYDVKM. The chain's CDR3 is CASSSSSGGNYNEQFF. The CDR3 nucleotides read TGTGCCAGCAGTTCTTCTAGCGGGGGAAATTACAATGAGCAGTTCTTC.

This clonotype was detected a few times. The chain links TRBV18 to TRBJ2-2, with 10 positions matching TRBD1. The CDR3 length is 16 residues. Germline lookup yields CDR1 KGHSH and CDR2 LQKENI. The ends lost 1 base at V and 5 bases at J; junction bases unmatched: 4. CDR3 coding DNA: TGTGCCAGCTCACCACGACAGGGGGCTCGTACCGGGGAGCTGTTTTTT. Amino acids: CASSPRQGARTGELFF.

V and J are TRBV20-1 and TRBJ2-3; tentatively, D is TRBD2 (6 bases). Trimming cost V 2 bases and J 2 bases, with 11 bases left between them. The CDR3 is 14 amino acids. Germline V gene lookup returns CDR1 DFQATT and CDR2 SNEGSKA (reference sequence). The CDR3 DNA sequence: TGCAGTGCTAGACTTAGCGGCGCCACAGATACGCAGTATTTT. Translated: CSARLSGATDTQYF.

V usage is TRBV5-5 and J usage is TRBJ2-1, with TRBD2 matching 11 bases. Germline lookup yields CDR1 SGHKS and CDR2 YYEKEE (reference sequence). The CDR3 runs 17 residues. Germline trimming cut 0 bases from V and 6 bases from J; bases unmatched to any gene: 8. CDR3 DNA sequence: TGTGCCAGCAGCTTGGCACCCCTAGCGGGGGGTACCAATGAGCAGTTCTTC. This sequence encodes CASSLAPLAGGTNEQFF. Using reference TRBV5-5 and TRBJ2-1 for the parts outside the CDR3, the full variable domain is DAGVTQSPTHLIKTRGQQVTLRCSPISGHKSVSWYQQVLGQGPQFIFQYYEKEERGRGNFPDRFSARQFPNYSSELNVNALLLGDSALYLCASSLAPLAGGTNEQFFGPGTRLTVL.

In its sample, this clonotype was seen a few times. The chain couples TRBV3-1 to TRBJ1-5; no firm D call. CDR3 length: 14 residues. V was shortened by 4 bases and J by 0 bases, with 7 bases between the two germline ends. Per the germline V gene, CDR1 is LGHDT and CDR2 is YNNKEL (reference sequence). The chain's CDR3 is CASSPVNSNQPQHF. The CDR3, as DNA: TGTGCCAGCAGCCCCGTCAATAGCAATCAGCCCCAGCATTTT.

A few counts support this clonotype. V usage is TRBV5-1 and J usage is TRBJ1-4, with D maybe TRBD1 (6 bases). This CDR3 has 15 amino acids. Deletions cut 0 bases from V and 3 bases from J, with 9 bases between. Germline V gene lookup returns CDR1 SGHRS and CDR2 YFSETQ. CDR3 protein: CASSLVGGPNEKLFF. CDR3 DNA: TGCGCCAGCAGCTTGGTAGGGGGACCTAATGAAAAACTGTTTTTT.

The sample holds a few counts of this clonotype. V gene TRBV7-8 combines with J gene TRBJ1-2; 7 bases are a match to TRBD1. J was trimmed by 3 bases and V by 4 bases; bases with no gene match: 5. Germline V gene lookup returns CDR1 SGHVS and CDR2 FQNEAQ. CDR3 size: 14 residues. The CDR3, as DNA: TGTGCCAGCAGCTCGCGAGACAGGGACTATGGCTACACCTTC. It specifies CASSSRDRDYGYTF.

This clonotype was seen more than once but under ten times. The rearrangement links TRBV11-1 to TRBJ1-1; D may be TRBD1 (6 bases). The germline V and J ends were trimmed by 5 bases and 5 bases, with 24 bases remaining between them. CDR1 is SGHAT and CDR2 is FQDESV in the germline V gene (reference sequence). This CDR3 is 17 amino acids long. In DNA form, the CDR3 reads TGTGCCAGCAGCCCGTTTGTCAGGGGAGGTTTTCATACTGAAGCTTTCTTT. Translation gives CASSPFVRGGFHTEAFF.

This clonotype was observed a handful of times. This chain connects TRBV24-1 to TRBJ1-2; TRBD1 matches at 8 bases. Germline V lookup: CDR1 KGHDR, CDR2 SFDVKD. Trimming removed 5 bases from V and 5 bases from J; junction bases left unmatched: 3. The CDR3 runs 13 residues. CDR3 residues: CATSARTGYGYTF. The DNA for the CDR3 is TGTGCCACCAGTGCCCGGACAGGGTATGGCTACACCTTC.

Worth noting for this clonotype: An end of the junction differs from the germline gene, which may be a read error. V and J are TRBV2 and TRBJ1-2, with D perhaps matching TRBD1 (5 bases). The CDR3 has 14 residues. CDR1 and CDR2 (germline): SNHLY, FYNNEI. The CDR3 DNA reads TGTGCAAGCAACGGGGACGGGAGCATCTATGGCTACACCTTC. This sequence encodes CASNGDGSIYGYTF.

V usage is TRBV5-1 and J usage is TRBJ2-1; TRBD2 aligns across 8 bases. The CDR3 contains 17 residues. The V segment lost 5 bases and the J segment 7 bases; nucleotides outside the gene matches: 17. From germline, CDR1 is SGHRS and CDR2 YFSETQ. CDR3 sequence reads: CASSSREGSGGANEQFF. The CDR3 DNA follows: TGCGCCAGCAGTTCCAGGGAGGGCAGCGGGGGTGCGAATGAGCAGTTCTTC.

This clonotype appeared once. The rearrangement joins TRBV19 to TRBJ2-1; D is unclear. Germline values: CDR1 LNHDA, CDR2 SQIVND (reference sequence). Trimming removed 5 bases at V and 10 bases at J, with 9 bases between. CDR3 length equals 11 residues. The CDR3 DNA is TGTGCCAGTAGTCAGACCACAGAGCAGTTCTTC. Its protein is CASSQTTEQFF. Combining the CDR3 with reference TRBV19 and TRBJ2-1 gives the whole variable domain DGGITQSPKYLFRKEGQNVTLSCEQNLNHDAMYWYRQDPGQGLRLIYYSQIVNDFQKGDIAEGYSVSREKKESFPLTVTSAQKNPTAFYLCASSQTTEQFFGPGTRLTVL.

In this sample, this clonotype turned up a few times. This chain joins TRBV20-1 and TRBJ2-7; weak D call: TRBD1 (5 bases). The CDR3 length is 13 residues. V was trimmed by 4 bases and J by 0 bases, leaving 10 bases between them. The germline V gene encodes CDR1 DFQATT and CDR2 SNEGSKA (reference sequence). The CDR3 here is CSAKRQLSYEQYF. The CDR3 DNA is TGCAGTGCTAAAAGACAGCTCTCCTACGAGCAGTACTTC.

The chain carries TRBV4-2 and TRBJ2-5; TRBD1 might be the D (5 bases). Trimming removed 4 bases from V and 1 base from J, with 13 bases in between. The V gene's germline CDR1 is LGHNA and CDR2 YNFKEQ. CDR3 length equals 15 residues. The CDR3 reads CASSPSVGRQETQYF. As DNA, the CDR3 is TGTGCCAGCAGCCCCTCCGTGGGGCGCCAAGAGACCCAGTACTTC.

The chain is built from TRBV12-3 or TRBV12-4 and TRBJ1-1; no clear D gene. The CDR3 spans 11 residues. The V gene lost 1 base and the J gene lost 7 bases, with 4 bases spanning the gap. The CDR3 region has the DNA TGTGCCAGCAGTTTAGTAGGTGAAGCTTTCTTT. Its protein product is CASSLVGEAFF.

This clonotype was detected ten times or more. V gene TRBV20-1 combines with J gene TRBJ2-5; D could derive from TRBD1 or TRBD2 (5 bases each). Trimming shortened V by 3 bases and J by 2 bases, and 10 bases separated the two germline ends. Germline CDR1 DFQATT, CDR2 SNEGSKA (reference sequence). CDR3 length: 13 amino acids. The CDR3 nucleotides read TGCAGTGCTAGGGGGGAATTACAAGAGACCCAGTACTTC. Translation gives CSARGELQETQYF.

V usage is TRBV12-3 or TRBV12-4 and J usage is TRBJ2-1; D remains unclear. The CDR3 totals 11 residues. V lost 1 base and J 9 bases, leaving 4 bases between the germline ends. The CDR3 reads CASSLVPEQFF. As DNA, the CDR3 is TGTGCCAGCAGTTTAGTGCCTGAGCAGTTCTTC.

This clonotype was detected only a few times. The chain links TRBV20-1 to TRBJ1-5; D may be TRBD1 (6 bases). Germline loops: CDR1 DFQATT, CDR2 SNEGSKA (reference sequence). This CDR3 region has 15 residues. Deletions cut 2 bases from V and 5 bases from J, with 16 bases between. DNA for the CDR3: TGCAGTGCTAGACCTCCGGCGCAGGGGTATCAGCCCCAGCATTTT. Encoded protein: CSARPPAQGYQPQHF.

The J gene is TRBJ1-2, the V gene TRBV20-1, with D maybe TRBD1 (6 bases). Germline V lookup: CDR1 DFQATT, CDR2 SNEGSKA (reference sequence). The CDR3 consists of 12 residues. The germline V and J ends were trimmed by 5 bases and 4 bases, with 11 bases remaining between them. The CDR3 bases are TGCAGTGCTTCGGACAGCACCTATGGCTACACCTTC. Its protein product is CSASDSTYGYTF.

This clonotype came up a few times. The chain joins TRBV4-1 to TRBJ1-5, with a weak D call TRBD1 (5 bases). Trimming took off 1 base at V and 7 bases at J, with 14 bases between the two ends. In germline, CDR1 is MGHRA, CDR2 YSYEKL. This CDR3 region has 15 residues. CDR3 sequence reads: CASSQVRALSQPQHF. The CDR3 nucleotides are TGCGCCAGCAGCCAAGTCAGGGCCCTGAGCCAGCCCCAGCATTTT.

The V and J genes are TRBV5-6 and TRBJ1-6; D not resolved. Germline V gene lookup returns CDR1 SGHDT and CDR2 YYEEEE. CDR3 size: 13 residues. Trimming shortened V by 2 bases and J by 8 bases, and 8 bases separated the two germline ends. The CDR3 loop reads CASSFFLDSPLHF. The DNA of the CDR3 is TGTGCCAGCAGCTTCTTCCTGGATTCACCCCTCCACTTT.

The sample holds many counts of this clonotype. The chain links TRBV9 to TRBJ1-6, with 8 bases fitting TRBD1. The CDR3 is made up of 13 amino acids. Looked up from germline, CDR1 is SGDLS and CDR2 is YYNGEE. The V and J ends lost 4 bases and 8 bases, in that order; junction bases with no gene match: 2. Written as DNA, the CDR3 is TGTGCCAGCAGCCACAGGGGGGATTCACCCCTCCACTTT. It codes for CASSHRGDSPLHF.

This clonotype was counted a few times. V and J are TRBV18 and TRBJ1-1; possible D gene TRBD1, 5 bases. Germline CDR1 is KGHSH and CDR2 is LQKENI. V gave up 4 bases and J gave up 0 bases, with 9 bases separating them. The CDR3 consists of 14 residues. The CDR3 region is CASSLGPMNTEAFF. In nucleotides, the CDR3 is TGTGCCAGCTCACTGGGACCGATGAACACTGAAGCTTTCTTT.

This clonotype was seen many times. CDR3 bases: TGTGCCAGCAGCTTTGGCAGGCACTCCTACGAGCAGTACTTC. It translates to CASSFGRHSYEQYF. The V and J genes are TRBV7-2 and TRBJ2-7; D uncertain. With 3 bases removed from V and 0 bases from J, the gap between germline ends came to 9 bases. Germline V gene data show CDR1 as SGHTA and CDR2 as FQGNSA. The CDR3 is 14 residues long.

This clonotype has ten or more counts. V usage is TRBV6-2 or TRBV6-3 and J usage is TRBJ2-1; TRBD1 agrees at 7 bases. This CDR3 region has 16 residues. Germline lookup yields CDR1 MNHEY and CDR2 SVGEGT. V was clipped by 0 bases and J by 4 bases; unmatched bases: 6. The DNA of the CDR3 is TGTGCCAGCAGTTACTCGAGGGGGCTTCCGTACAATGAGCAGTTCTTC. Its translation is CASSYSRGLPYNEQFF.

V gene TRBV3-1 combines with J gene TRBJ1-4; D is undetermined. V lost 1 base, J lost 7 bases, and 13 bases lay in between. The CDR3 contains 15 residues. The germline V gene has CDR1 LGHDT and CDR2 YNNKEL (reference sequence). This CDR3 is CASSQVGPLGEKLFF. The CDR3, as DNA: TGTGCCAGCAGCCAAGTTGGTCCACTTGGTGAAAAACTGTTTTTT.

This clonotype was counted only a few times. The chain uses TRBV4-2 and TRBJ2-3; TRBD2 aligns across 16 bases. Germline lookup yields CDR1 LGHNA and CDR2 YNFKEQ. V gave up 2 bases and J gave up 3 bases; unmatched junction bases: 17. The CDR3 extends over 22 amino acids. CDR3 amino acids: CASSQYPTGTSGGADMTDTQYF. CDR3 DNA: TGTGCCAGCAGCCAATACCCTACCGGGACTAGCGGGGGGGCTGACATGACAGATACGCAGTATTTT.

This clonotype came up a few times. The chain combines TRBV29-1 with TRBJ1-1, with 9 bases lining up with TRBD1. CDR1 and CDR2 from the germline V gene are SQVTM and ANQGSEA. CDR3 length equals 14 residues. Trimming took 7 bases from V and 8 from J; bases not matched to a gene: 14. The CDR3 reads CSARRGTGTVEAFF. CDR3 DNA sequence: TGCAGCGCCCGAAGGGGGACAGGGACGGTGGAAGCTTTCTTT.

This clonotype occurred many times. This rearrangement joins TRBV5-1 to TRBJ2-3; tentatively, D is TRBD2 (5 bases). With 2 bases removed from V and 3 bases from J, the gap between germline ends came to 7 bases. The CDR3 is made up of 13 amino acids. Germline V gene lookup returns CDR1 SGHRS and CDR2 YFSETQ. This CDR3 reads CASSLEGTDTQYF. As DNA, the CDR3 is TGCGCCAGCAGCTTAGAGGGTACAGATACGCAGTATTTT.

This clonotype was found a few times. The V gene is TRBV28, the J gene TRBJ1-1; D remains ambiguous. Trimming removed 4 bases from V and 4 bases from J, with 16 bases in between. The CDR3 is 15 amino acids. Germline V gene data show CDR1 as MDHEN and CDR2 as SYDVKM. CDR3 bases: TGTGCCAGCAGTTCTACCCCAAGTCCTCTCACTGAAGCTTTCTTT. Amino acids: CASSSTPSPLTEAFF.

This sequence joins TRBV4-3 and TRBJ1-2, with D possibly TRBD1 on 6 matching bases. The CDR3 is 15 residues long. From germline, CDR1 is LGHNA and CDR2 YSLEER. The V gene lost 1 base and the J gene lost 2 bases, with 11 bases spanning the gap. The CDR3 nucleotides are TGCGCCAGCAGCCAAGCTCCGGGGGCGAACTATGGCTACACCTTC. Amino acids: CASSQAPGANYGYTF.